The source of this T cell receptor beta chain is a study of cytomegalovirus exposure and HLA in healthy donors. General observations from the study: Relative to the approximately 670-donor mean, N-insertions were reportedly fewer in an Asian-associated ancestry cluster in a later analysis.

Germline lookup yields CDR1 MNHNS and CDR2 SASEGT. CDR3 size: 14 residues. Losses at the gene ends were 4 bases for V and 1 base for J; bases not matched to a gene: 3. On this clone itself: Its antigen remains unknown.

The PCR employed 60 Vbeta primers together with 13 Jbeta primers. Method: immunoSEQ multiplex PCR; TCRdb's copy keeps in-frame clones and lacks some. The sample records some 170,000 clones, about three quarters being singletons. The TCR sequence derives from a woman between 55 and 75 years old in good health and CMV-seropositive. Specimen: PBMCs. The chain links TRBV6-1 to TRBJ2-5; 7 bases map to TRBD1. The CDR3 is CASSGQGLQETQYF. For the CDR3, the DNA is TGTGCCAGCAGTGGACAGGGCCTCCAAGAGACCCAGTACTTC.